One and the same sample provided the 10 T cell receptor beta chains below, sequenced in a study of regulatory T cells in long-lasting Graves disease (dated by TCRdb to 2020 to 2022). Taken with the paper, the label for time point translates to: newly diagnosed GD, antithyroid drugs for less than 3 months. For both TCR sequencing and RNA sequencing, RNA was extracted from PBMCs using TRIzol. The method behind the library was multiplex PCR. Sequencing was performed on an Illumina HiSeq 4000. To build TCR beta libraries, CDR3 regions were amplified by Arm-PCR using iRepertoire HTBI primers. The public reads were quality trimmed at Q25 with fastp and then assembled into clones with MiXCR by TCRdb, keeping productive beta chains. Every entry covers one CDR3 protein and lists the most common genes and DNA from its rows. The sample table records 680,000 or so distinct CDR3 sequences; 16% of these occur just once. The ten largest clones take up approximately 20% of the sample.

These data are also associated with another study on T cells in Graves' hyperthyroidism and ophthalmopathy.

The sequencing here drew on peripheral blood mononuclear cells (PBMCs), taken at new diagnosis, from a patient treated with antithyroid drugs. Every receptor here comes from a young woman with Graves disease. Donor details come from another sample of the same person, matched by shared clones.

This chain links TRBV5-1 with TRBJ2-2; 9 positions agree with TRBD1. The germline V gene has CDR1 SGHRS and CDR2 YFSETQ. Unmatched junction bases numbered 11, after V lost 3 bases and J lost 8 bases. The CDR3 covers 16 residues. CDR3 protein: CASSYRDRVPSGELFF. CDR3 nucleotide sequence: TGCGCCAGCAGCTATAGGGACAGGGTCCCGTCTGGGGAGCTGTTTTTT.

This clonotype was detected a few times. V is TRBV4-2 and J is TRBJ1-4; TRBD1 is a possible D gene (5 bases). The germline V gene encodes CDR1 LGHNA and CDR2 YNFKEQ. The CDR3 has 16 amino acids. Trimming pared 4 bases from V and 4 bases from J, leaving 16 bases between. In nucleotides, the CDR3 is TGTGCCAGCAGCCCAGGACGTAGGCAGGGTAATGAAAAACTGTTTTTT. Protein sequence: CASSPGRRQGNEKLFF.

This clonotype was picked up many times. This sequence joins TRBV29-1 and TRBJ1-1; a possible D gene is TRBD1 (6 bases). CDR1 and CDR2 (germline): SQVTM, ANQGSEA. Trimming took off 6 bases at V and 5 bases at J, with 19 bases between the two ends. The CDR3 is 14 amino acids. The CDR3 bases are TGCAGCGTGGCTCGGCCGGGCAGGGGTACTGAAGCTTTCTTT. It translates to CSVARPGRGTEAFF.

This clonotype came up a few times. The chain couples TRBV29-1 to TRBJ2-2; maybe TRBD2 (5 bases). CDR1 is SQVTM and CDR2 is ANQGSEA in the germline V gene. The CDR3 contains 14 residues. V lost 5 bases, J lost 0 bases, and 10 bases lay in between. The CDR3 is CSVLRGPNTGELFF. The CDR3 bases are TGCAGCGTTCTTCGCGGGCCGAACACCGGGGAGCTGTTTTTT.

To note about this clonotype: This may be a read error, as it is one base from a much larger clone. This chain connects TRBV10-1 to TRBJ2-7; perhaps TRBD2 as D (7 bases). Germline V gene sequence: CDR1 WNHNN, CDR2 SYGVQD (reference sequence). The CDR3 runs 14 residues. CDR3 nucleotides: TGCACCAGCAGTCGGCGGGGGCCAACCTACGAGCAGTACTTC. Its protein product is CTSSRRGPTYEQYF.

The genes are TRBV20-1 and TRBJ2-4; TRBD1 matches at 10 bases. CDR1 DFQATT and CDR2 SNEGSKA come from the germline V gene (reference sequence). Trimming removed 4 bases from V and 1 base from J; junction bases left unmatched: 10. The CDR3 has 17 amino acids. CDR3 nucleotides: TGCAGTGCTACAAGGCTGGGACAGGGGCTCGCCAAAAACATTCAGTACTTC. The encoded protein is CSATRLGQGLAKNIQYF.

With respect to this clonotype: It differs at one base from a far larger clone, so likely a read error. V usage is TRBV6-2 or TRBV6-3 and J usage is TRBJ1-4; TRBD1 agrees at 7 bases. The V gene's germline CDR1 is MNHEY and CDR2 SVGEGT. V trimming: 6 bases; J trimming: 3 bases; junction bases outside the gene matches: 16. This CDR3 is 18 amino acids long. The CDR3 DNA is TGTGCCAGCAGCTCCCCAGAGGACAGGAGCGCAGCTAATGAAAAACTGTTTTTT. Protein product: CASSSPEDRSAANEKLFF.

This clonotype was recorded a few times. J is TRBJ1-1 and V is TRBV20-1; D is possibly TRBD1 (6 bases). The CDR3 is 17 amino acids. Germline CDR1 and CDR2: DFQATT and SNEGSKA (reference sequence). The ends were cut back, 0 bases at V and 6 bases at J, with 23 bases in the middle. CDR3 loop: CSARDVRVAQGNAEAFF. Written as DNA, the CDR3 is TGCAGTGCTAGAGATGTTCGGGTTGCACAGGGCAACGCTGAAGCTTTCTTT.

This clonotype has at least ten counts. The J gene is TRBJ1-2, the V gene TRBV5-1; D might be TRBD1 (5 bases). CDR1 SGHRS and CDR2 YFSETQ come from the germline V gene. CDR3 size: 16 residues. The V end was cut by 4 bases, the J end by 7 bases, with 23 bases between. The CDR3 DNA is TGCGCCAGCAGCCTTGGGTTGGTCTCTGCTCAGGGTGGCTACACCTTC. The encoded protein is CASSLGLVSAQGGYTF.

Turning to this clonotype: In this CDR3 the conserved last residue, phenylalanine or tryptophan, is missing, so a read error is likely. Because the CDR3's place on the DNA is in doubt, the DNA is left out and the CDR3 is given as listed by TCRdb. This sequence joins TRBV2 and TRBJ2-7; the listed D gene, TRBD2, was not tested against the DNA. Per the germline V gene, CDR1 is SNHLY and CDR2 is FYNNEI. Counting both end residues, the CDR3 totals 11 amino acids. CDR3 loop: CASSEPREVTS.